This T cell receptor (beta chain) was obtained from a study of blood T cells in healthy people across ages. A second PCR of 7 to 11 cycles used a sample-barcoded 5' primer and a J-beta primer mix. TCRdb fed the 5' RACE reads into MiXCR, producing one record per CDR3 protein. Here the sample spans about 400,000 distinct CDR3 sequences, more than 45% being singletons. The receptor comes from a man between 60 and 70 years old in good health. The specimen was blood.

CDR3 DNA: TGTGCCATCAGAGACCGGGGGGTGAGTGAGCAGTTCTTC. Its protein is CAIRDRGVSEQFF. V usage is TRBV10-3 and J usage is TRBJ2-1; 7 nucleotides line up with TRBD2. With 6 bases clipped from V and 9 bases from J, the junction kept 8 bases outside the gene matches. The CDR3 sequence is 13 residues long. Germline V lookup: CDR1 ENHRY, CDR2 SYGVKD.